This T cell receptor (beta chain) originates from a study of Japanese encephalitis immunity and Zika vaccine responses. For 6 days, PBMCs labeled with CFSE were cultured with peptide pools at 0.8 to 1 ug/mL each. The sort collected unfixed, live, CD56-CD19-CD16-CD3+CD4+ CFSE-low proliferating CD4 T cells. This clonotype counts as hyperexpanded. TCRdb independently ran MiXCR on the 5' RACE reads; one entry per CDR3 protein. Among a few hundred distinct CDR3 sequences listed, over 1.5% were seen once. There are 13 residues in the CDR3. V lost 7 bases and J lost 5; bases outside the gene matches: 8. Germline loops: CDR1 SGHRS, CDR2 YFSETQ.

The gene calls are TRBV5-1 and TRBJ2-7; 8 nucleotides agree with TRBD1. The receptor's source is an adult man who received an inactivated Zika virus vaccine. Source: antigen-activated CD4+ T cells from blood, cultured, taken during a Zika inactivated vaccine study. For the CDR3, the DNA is TGCGCCAGCGGGCTTCAGGGGGCCCACGAGCAGTACTTC. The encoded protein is CASGLQGAHEQYF.